A selection of T cell receptor beta chains follows, all from one sample in a study of blood T cell repertoires in COVID-19. The data were produced by immunoSEQ multiplex PCR, yet TCRdb's version contains in-frame clones alone and is incomplete. This table has about 150,000 clones, 70% to 90% appearing once. The sequenced sample was PBMCs or T cells enriched from blood (not recorded which). The receptors come from a woman aged 40 to 55 who had recovered from COVID-19. Both conserved end residues are part of each CDR3. The D gene is left open where the match is weak. A row's size may be missing; if present it is once, few, many or a size class.

D gene | J gene | clone size | V gene | CDR3 protein | CDR3 DNA
- | TRBJ1-4 | once | TRBV5-1 | CASSLTTASNEKLFF | TGCGCCAGCAGCCTAACGACAGCATCTAATGAAAAACTGTTTTTT
- | TRBJ2-5 | - | TRBV5-1 | CASSLQGVGETQYF | TGCGCCAGCAGCTTGCAAGGGGTTGGAGAGACCCAGTACTTC
TRBD2 | TRBJ2-2 | few | TRBV3-1/TRBV3-2 | CASSSLAENTGELFF | TGTGCCAGCAGTTCACTAGCGGAAAACACCGGGGAGCTGTTTTTT
TRBD1 | TRBJ2-5 | - | TRBV9 | CASSRDRNQETQYF | TGTGCCAGCAGTCGGGACAGGAACCAAGAGACCCAGTACTTC
TRBD2 | TRBJ2-2 | - | TRBV7-3 | CASSLMGLRNTGELFF | TGTGCCAGCAGCTTAATGGGACTACGAAACACCGGGGAGCTGTTTTTT
TRBD2 | TRBJ2-1 | - | TRBV30 | CAWSVPAGGANEQFF | TGTGCCTGGAGTGTACCAGCGGGAGGAGCCAATGAGCAGTTCTTC
- | TRBJ1-5 | few | TRBV3-1/TRBV3-2 | CASSQGRSNQPQHF | TGTGCCAGCAGCCAAGGTCGTAGCAATCAGCCCCAGCATTTT
- | TRBJ1-2 | - | TRBV27 | CASSLFLGEGRDGYTF | TGTGCCAGCAGTTTATTTCTGGGAGAGGGCCGGGATGGCTACACCTTC
- | TRBJ1-5 | - | TRBV9 | CASGEGSNQPQHF | TGTGCTAGCGGGGAGGGTAGCAATCAGCCCCAGCATTTT
- | TRBJ2-1 | - | TRBV7-9 | CASSLTSFGNNEQFF | TGTGCCAGCAGCTTGACTAGTTTTGGAAACAATGAGCAGTTCTTC
TRBD2 | TRBJ2-7 | - | TRBV3-1/TRBV3-2 | CASSQGTSGGYEQYF | TGTGCCAGCAGCCAAGGAACTAGCGGGGGTTACGAGCAGTACTTC
TRBD1 | TRBJ2-2 | once | TRBV5-1 | CASTVETGANTGELFF | TGCGCCAGCACGGTCGAAACAGGGGCGAACACCGGGGAGCTGTTTTTT
TRBD2 | TRBJ2-7 | few | TRBV4-2 | CASSPTSGNPYEQYF | TGTGCCAGCAGCCCGACTAGCGGGAATCCTTACGAGCAGTACTTC
TRBD1 | TRBJ1-3 | - | TRBV27 | CASRTTGGSGNTIYF | TGTGCCAGCAGGACAACAGGGGGGTCTGGAAACACCATATATTTT
TRBD2 | TRBJ2-1 | once | TRBV11-2 | CASSLDRGGYNEQFF | TGTGCCAGCAGCTTAGATCGGGGGGGATACAATGAGCAGTTCTTC
- | TRBJ1-6 | - | TRBV4-2 | CASSQVTETNSPLHF | TGTGCCAGCAGCCAAGTCACAGAGACTAATTCACCCCTCCACTTT
TRBD1 | TRBJ1-1 | - | TRBV7-9 | CATQDRRMNTEAFF | TGTGCCACCCAGGACAGGAGGATGAACACTGAAGCTTTCTTT
TRBD1 | TRBJ1-1 | - | TRBV5-1 | CATRRGEDTEAFF | TGCGCCACCCGCAGGGGGGAGGACACTGAAGCTTTCTTT
- | TRBJ2-2 | - | TRBV3-1/TRBV3-2 | CASSQEETGELFF | TGTGCCAGCAGCCAAGAGGAGACCGGGGAGCTGTTTTTT
- | TRBJ2-5 | - | TRBV6-2/TRBV6-3 | CASSYGAKETQYF | TGTGCCAGCAGTTACGGGGCCAAAGAGACCCAGTACTTC
- | TRBJ2-7 | - | TRBV3-1/TRBV3-2 | CASSQQRGNYEQYF | TGTGCCAGCAGCCAACAAAGGGGCAACTACGAGCAGTACTTC
TRBD2 | TRBJ2-1 | - | TRBV5-1 | CASSLTLADISSYNEQFF | TGCGCCAGCAGCTTGACGCTAGCGGACATTTCCTCCTACAATGAGCAGTTCTTC
TRBD1 | TRBJ2-3 | few | TRBV5-4 | CASSQGDRITDTQYF | TGTGCCAGCAGCCAAGGGGACAGAATCACAGATACGCAGTATTTT
TRBD1 | TRBJ1-1 | few | TRBV15 | CAIRGQGKTEAFF | TGTGCCATAAGGGGACAGGGGAAGACTGAAGCTTTCTTT
- | TRBJ2-7 | - | TRBV18 | CASSPVGGYEQYF | TGTGCCAGCTCACCAGTGGGGGGATACGAGCAGTACTTC
TRBD2 | TRBJ2-3 | - | TRBV27 | CASRNSGSADTQYF | TGTGCCAGCAGAAATAGCGGGAGCGCAGATACGCAGTATTTT
- | TRBJ2-3 | - | TRBV13 | CASSPVRADTQYF | TGTGCCAGCAGCCCGGTACGAGCAGATACGCAGTATTTT
TRBD1 | TRBJ1-5 | - | TRBV4-1 | CASSIRDSRLSNQPQHF | TGCGCCAGCAGCATCCGGGACAGTCGCCTTAGCAATCAGCCCCAGCATTTT
TRBD1 | TRBJ1-1 | - | TRBV2 | CASSAYLTGTGAEAFF | TGTGCCAGCAGTGCCTATTTGACAGGGACGGGCGCTGAAGCTTTCTTT
- | TRBJ1-1 | - | TRBV9 | CASSVHAGNTEAFF | TGTGCCAGCAGCGTACATGCAGGGAACACTGAAGCTTTCTTT
- | TRBJ2-1 | - | TRBV7-9 | CASSLEGGNEQFF | TGTGCCAGCAGCTTAGAAGGGGGCAATGAGCAGTTCTTC
TRBD1 | TRBJ1-1 | - | TRBV18 | CASSPNTQGAHTEAFF | TGTGCCAGCTCACCGAACACCCAGGGGGCGCACACTGAAGCTTTCTTT
- | TRBJ1-2 | - | TRBV10-2 | CASSELRQTDGYTF | TGCGCCAGCAGTGAGTTAAGACAGACAGATGGCTACACCTTC
TRBD1 | TRBJ1-3 | - | TRBV5-5 | CASSPGQGSGNTIYF | TGTGCCAGCAGCCCCGGACAGGGCTCTGGAAACACCATATATTTT
TRBD1 | TRBJ1-2 | - | TRBV9 | CASSVEGQGADGYTF | TGTGCCAGCAGCGTAGAAGGGCAGGGGGCGGATGGCTACACCTTC
- | TRBJ1-2 | - | TRBV18 | CASSPSGQGGYGYTF | TGTGCCAGCTCACCCTCAGGGCAGGGTGGCTATGGCTACACCTTC
TRBD2 | TRBJ2-5 | - | TRBV7-6 | CASSLARGGGQETQYF | TGTGCCAGCAGCTTAGCGCGTGGCGGGGGCCAAGAGACCCAGTACTTC
- | TRBJ2-5 | - | TRBV18 | CASSNRETQYF | TGTGCCAGCTCAAATCGAGAGACCCAGTACTTC
- | TRBJ1-4 | - | TRBV7-8 | CASSSPGAVEKLFF | TGTGCCAGCAGCTCGCCTGGGGCGGTTGAAAAACTGTTTTTT
- | TRBJ2-2 | - | TRBV5-4 | CASSSTDLGGAPGELFF | TGTGCCAGCAGCTCAACGGACCTAGGGGGGGCTCCCGGGGAGCTGTTTTTT
- | TRBJ1-2 | - | TRBV30 | CAWNQGRGNYGYTF | TGTGCCTGGAACCAAGGGAGGGGGAACTATGGCTACACCTTC
- | TRBJ1-5 | - | TRBV7-3 | CASSLRAHGNQPQHF | TGTGCCAGCAGCTTAAGGGCACACGGCAATCAGCCCCAGCATTTT
- | TRBJ1-1 | - | TRBV2 | CASSERQRNTEAFF | TGTGCCAGCAGTGAAAGACAGAGGAACACTGAAGCTTTCTTT
- | TRBJ2-3 | once | TRBV5-1 | CASRKDSVSGTDTQYF | TGCGCCAGCAGAAAGGACAGCGTTTCTGGCACAGATACGCAGTATTTT